The T cell receptor (beta chain) under discussion was sequenced for a study of blood T cell repertoires in COVID-19. CDR1 is SGHDT and CDR2 is YYEEEE in the germline V gene. The CDR3 runs to 13 residues. V shed 4 bases and J 12 bases; nucleotides not matched to a gene: 12. Profiled with immunoSEQ multiplex PCR; TCRdb holds only in-frame clones, not every one. The sample includes 100,000 to 120,000 clones, over 80% of them seen just once. The TCR was taken from an older woman with acute or convalescent COVID-19. V gene TRBV5-6 combines with J gene TRBJ1-1; 7 bases agree with TRBD1. Sequencing used peripheral blood. The CDR3: CASSLTGDLKSFF. The CDR3 DNA reads as TGTGCCAGCAGCCTTACAGGGGATCTTAAATCTTTCTTT.